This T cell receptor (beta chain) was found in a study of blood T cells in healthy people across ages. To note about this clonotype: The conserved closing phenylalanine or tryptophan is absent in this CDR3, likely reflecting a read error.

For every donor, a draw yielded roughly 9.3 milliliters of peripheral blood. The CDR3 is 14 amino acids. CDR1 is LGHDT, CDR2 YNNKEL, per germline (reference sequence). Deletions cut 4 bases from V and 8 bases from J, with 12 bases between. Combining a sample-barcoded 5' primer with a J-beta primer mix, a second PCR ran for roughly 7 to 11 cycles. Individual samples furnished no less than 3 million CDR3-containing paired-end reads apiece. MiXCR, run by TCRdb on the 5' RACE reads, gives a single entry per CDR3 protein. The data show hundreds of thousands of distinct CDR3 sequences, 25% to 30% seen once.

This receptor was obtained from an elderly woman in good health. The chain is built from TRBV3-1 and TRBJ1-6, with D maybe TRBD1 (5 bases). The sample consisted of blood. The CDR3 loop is CASSPQGFHSPLHC. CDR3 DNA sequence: TGTGCCAGCAGCCCTCAGGGTTTTCATTCACCCCTCCACTGT.